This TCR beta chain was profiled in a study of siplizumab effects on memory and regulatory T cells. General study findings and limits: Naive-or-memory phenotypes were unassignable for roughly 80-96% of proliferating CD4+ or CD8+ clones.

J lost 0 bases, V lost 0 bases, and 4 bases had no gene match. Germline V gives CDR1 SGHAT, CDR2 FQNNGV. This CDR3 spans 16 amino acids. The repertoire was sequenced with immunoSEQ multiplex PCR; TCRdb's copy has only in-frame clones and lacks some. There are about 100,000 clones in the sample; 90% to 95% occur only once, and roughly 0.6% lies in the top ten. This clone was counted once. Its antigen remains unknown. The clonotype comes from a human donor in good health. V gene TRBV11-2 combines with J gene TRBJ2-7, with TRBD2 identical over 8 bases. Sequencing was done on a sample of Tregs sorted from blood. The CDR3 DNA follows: TGTGCCAGCAGCTTAGAACTAGCGGTCCTCTCCTACGAGCAGTACTTC. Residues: CASSLELAVLSYEQYF.